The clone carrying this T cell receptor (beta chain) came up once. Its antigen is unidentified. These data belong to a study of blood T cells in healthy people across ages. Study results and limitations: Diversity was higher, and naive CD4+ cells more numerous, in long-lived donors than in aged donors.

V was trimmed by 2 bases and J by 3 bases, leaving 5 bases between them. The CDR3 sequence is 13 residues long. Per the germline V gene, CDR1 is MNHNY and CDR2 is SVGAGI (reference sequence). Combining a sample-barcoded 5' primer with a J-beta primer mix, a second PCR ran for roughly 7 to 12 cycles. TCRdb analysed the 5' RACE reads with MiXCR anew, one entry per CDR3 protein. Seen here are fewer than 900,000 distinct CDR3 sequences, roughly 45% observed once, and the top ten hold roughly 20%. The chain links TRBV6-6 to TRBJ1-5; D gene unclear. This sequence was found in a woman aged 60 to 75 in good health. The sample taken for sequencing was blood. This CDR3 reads CASSYVNNQPQHF. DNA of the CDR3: TGTGCCAGCAGTTACGTAAACAATCAGCCCCAGCATTTT.